This passage covers 12 T cell receptor beta chains from one sample sequenced in a study of beta chain features in type 1 diabetes. The whole isolated RNA underwent reverse transcription, so sequencing captured expressed TCRB transcripts. Assay: immunoSEQ multiplex PCR; the TCRdb copy retains only in-frame clones and omits some. Of about 260,000 clones listed, about 71% were seen once; the top ten hold around 0.05%. The sequencing input was naive CD4+ T cells from blood. The source is a man aged 30 to 39 in good health.

The chain employs TRBV29-1 and TRBJ2-7; possibly TRBD2 for D (7 bases). Between the trimmed V and J ends, which lost 7 bases and 6 bases, there was a span of 16 bases. The germline CDR1 and CDR2 sequences are SQVTM and ANQGSEA. The CDR3 is made up of 12 amino acids. CDR3 region: CSAGRGAGEQYF. DNA of the CDR3: TGCAGCGCCGGTCGGGGGGCTGGCGAGCAGTACTTC.

This chain links TRBV7-8 with TRBJ2-5; TRBD2 matches at 7 bases. This CDR3 is 15 amino acids long. The germline V gene has CDR1 SGHVS and CDR2 FQNEAQ. The ends lost 5 bases at V and 5 bases at J; junction bases unmatched: 11. In nucleotides, the CDR3 is TGTGCCAGCAGCCCGGGGCAAGCGGGAAGGGAGACCCAGTACTTC. This encodes CASSPGQAGRETQYF.

This clone came up a few times. V gene TRBV11-2 combines with J gene TRBJ2-5; 12 bases fit TRBD1. CDR3 length: 15 residues. The junction had 9 bases not matched to a gene; V was cut back by 8 bases and J by 5 bases. Germline CDR1 reads SGHAT; CDR2 reads FQNNGV. The CDR3 protein is CASATGQGAGETQYF. The CDR3 DNA is TGTGCCAGCGCCACGGGACAGGGGGCAGGGGAGACCCAGTACTTC.

The gene calls are TRBV6-5 and TRBJ2-7; D is unclear. V shed 5 bases and J shed 4 bases, with 6 bases lying between them. The V gene's germline CDR1 is MNHEY and CDR2 SVGAGI. This CDR3 contains 11 residues. This CDR3 is CASSREYEQYF. The DNA of the CDR3 is TGTGCCAGCAGTAGGGAATACGAGCAGTACTTC.

This chain joins TRBV11-2 and TRBJ2-7, with 8 nucleotides matching TRBD1. The germline CDR1 and CDR2 sequences are SGHAT and FQNNGV. This CDR3 has 15 residues. The J segment lost 2 bases and the V segment lost 4 bases, leaving 7 bases of the junction unmatched. CDR3 in amino acids: CASSSYRGNPYEQYF. The CDR3 DNA follows: TGTGCCAGCAGCTCCTACAGGGGGAACCCCTACGAGCAGTACTTC.

CDR3 DNA: TGTGCCACCAGCAGAGCAGGACTCCCAGATACGCAGTATTTT. Translating gives CATSRAGLPDTQYF. This chain connects TRBV15 to TRBJ2-3; TRBD2 might be the D (5 bases). The CDR3 is 14 residues long. V lost 1 base and J 4 bases, leaving 9 bases between the germline ends. Germline loops: CDR1 LNHNV, CDR2 YYDKDF (reference sequence).

This clone was counted between two and nine times. J is TRBJ2-5 and V is TRBV30; maybe TRBD1 (5 bases). Germline CDR1 GTSNPN, CDR2 SVGIG (reference sequence). V was pared by 2 bases and J by 4 bases, with 11 bases between. CDR3 length: 13 residues. The CDR3 reads CAWSKKDTETQYF. The DNA for the CDR3 is TGTGCCTGGAGTAAGAAGGACACAGAGACCCAGTACTTC.

This chain uses TRBV30 with TRBJ1-6, with D maybe TRBD1 (5 bases). V was shortened by 0 bases and J by 8 bases, with 11 bases between the two germline ends. CDR1 is GTSNPN, CDR2 SVGIG, per germline (reference sequence). The length of the CDR3 is 14 residues. The CDR3: CAWSVVRAHSPLHF. Written as DNA, the CDR3 is TGTGCCTGGAGTGTTGTCAGGGCCCATTCACCCCTCCACTTT.

V is TRBV7-2 and J is TRBJ2-5; TRBD1 agrees at 8 bases. The V gene's germline CDR1 is SGHTA and CDR2 FQGNSA. The CDR3 consists of 14 residues. Unmatched junction bases numbered 5, after V lost 5 bases and J lost 3 bases. CDR3 in amino acids: CASSRTGWKETQYF. In DNA, the CDR3 is TGTGCCAGCAGCAGGACAGGGTGGAAAGAGACCCAGTACTTC.

The gene calls are TRBV9 and TRBJ2-3; no clear D gene. The CDR3 consists of 15 residues. CDR1 is SGDLS and CDR2 is YYNGEE in the germline V gene. Trimming pared 2 bases from V and 2 bases from J, leaving 12 bases between. CDR3 DNA sequence: TGTGCCAGCAGCGTGAGAATTGGGGTCACAGATACGCAGTATTTT. Encoded protein: CASSVRIGVTDTQYF.

The chain employs TRBV6-6 and TRBJ2-1; 7 bases are a match to TRBD2. Trimming removed 8 bases from V and 6 bases from J; junction bases left unmatched: 10. From germline, CDR1 is MNHNY and CDR2 SVGAGI (reference sequence). This CDR3 region has 14 residues. The CDR3 region has the DNA TGTGCCAGCGCGGGACTACTCACCCCCAATGAGCAGTTCTTC. Protein product: CASAGLLTPNEQFF.

This clone was observed a few times. This rearrangement joins TRBV27 to TRBJ2-7, with 11 bases lining up with TRBD2. The CDR3 runs 16 residues. Losses at the gene ends were 8 bases for V and 7 bases for J; bases not matched to a gene: 16. Germline assignment: CDR1 MNHEY and CDR2 SMNVEV (reference sequence). The CDR3: CASPVASGRPWGEQYF. CDR3 sequence (DNA): TGTGCCAGCCCAGTGGCTAGCGGGAGGCCCTGGGGAGAGCAGTACTTC.